The clone carrying this TCR beta chain has at least ten counts. This sample is part of a study of identical twins. TCRdb re-analysed the 5' RACE reads in MiXCR, keeping a single row per CDR3 protein. The repertoire consists of under 350,000 distinct CDR3 sequences, with roughly 9.8% occurring once and the leading ten covering roughly 7%. The CDR3 has 15 residues. CDR1 is SEHNR, CDR2 FQNEAQ, per germline (reference sequence). V shed 8 bases and J 6 bases; nucleotides not matched to a gene: 14. The data also belong to a second study, concerning yellow fever vaccine responses in identical twins. In that study: Twin vaccine T cell responses reportedly seemed partly convergent, partly personalized.

The V and J genes are TRBV7-9 and TRBJ2-7, with TRBD1 matching over 9 bases. The sequence derives from a woman aged 18-35 years in good health. What was sequenced was CD8+ T cells sorted from blood. The CDR3: CASARPGTGFAEQYF. The CDR3 nucleotides are TGTGCCAGCGCCCGACCCGGGACAGGGTTCGCCGAGCAGTACTTC.